This passage covers 30 T cell receptor beta chains from one sample sequenced in a study of early T cells in non-severe SARS-CoV-2 infection. MiXCR was run by TCRdb on the 5' RACE reads, yielding one entry per CDR3 protein. The sample lists fewer than 75,000 distinct CDR3 sequences, more than 15% occurring once. The material sequenced was whole blood, taken at baseline. Receptors were obtained from an adult who was a healthcare worker with PCR-confirmed SARS-CoV-2 infection or an uninfected control (not recorded which).

The table lists this clonotype with a few counts. J is TRBJ2-2 and V is TRBV10-3; either TRBD1 or TRBD2 may supply D (5 bases each). CDR3 length equals 16 residues. The germline V gene has CDR1 ENHRY and CDR2 SYGVKD. The V end was cut by 8 bases, the J end by 2 bases, with 18 bases between. The CDR3 protein is CAIQSERGYNTGELFF. CDR3 sequence (DNA): TGTGCCATCCAGAGCGAGAGGGGCTATAACACCGGGGAGCTGTTTTTT.

This clonotype was counted at least ten times. The chain links TRBV11-2 to TRBJ2-1; the match to TRBD1 covers 8 bases. V dropped 4 bases and J dropped 0; count of bases not matched to a gene: 2. The CDR3 has 15 amino acids. Germline V gene lookup returns CDR1 SGHAT and CDR2 FQNNGV. CDR3 sequence reads: CASSSTGGSYNEQFF. As DNA, the CDR3 is TGTGCCAGCAGCTCTACAGGGGGCTCCTACAATGAGCAGTTCTTC.

The rearrangement uses TRBV7-2 and TRBJ2-7; D ambiguous. Germline CDR1 and CDR2: SGHTA and FQGNSA. Trimming removed 4 bases at V and 2 bases at J, with 12 bases between. The CDR3 is made up of 14 amino acids. This CDR3 reads CASSSSDGAYEQYF. In nucleotides, the CDR3 is TGTGCCAGCAGCTCATCGGACGGTGCCTACGAGCAGTACTTC. Drawing the rest from reference TRBV7-2 and TRBJ2-7, the complete variable domain is GAGVSQSPSNKVTEKGKDVELRCDPISGHTALYWYRQSLGQGLEFLIYFQGNSAPDKSGLPSDRFSAERTGGSVSTLTIQRTQQEDSAVYLCASSSSDGAYEQYFGPGTRLTVT.

This clonotype was seen at least ten times. J is TRBJ1-6 and V is TRBV12-3 or TRBV12-4; D is possibly TRBD1 (5 bases). This CDR3 has 15 residues. V gave up 2 bases and J gave up 7 bases, with 12 bases separating them. CDR3 residues: CASSLPHRTNSPLHF. The CDR3 coding sequence is TGTGCCAGCAGTTTACCCCACAGGACCAATTCACCCCTCCACTTT.

The chain couples TRBV28 to TRBJ2-7; no definite D call. The V end lost 6 bases, the J end lost 7 bases, and 19 bases lay between the germline ends. CDR3 size: 14 residues. Germline CDR1 MDHEN, CDR2 SYDVKM. The CDR3 loop reads CASSYPSDGAEQYF. Written as DNA, the CDR3 is TGTGCCAGCAGCTACCCCTCGGACGGCGCTGAGCAGTACTTC.

This clonotype was counted only a few times. This chain links TRBV28 with TRBJ2-1; D unclear. The CDR3 has 14 residues. The germline gives CDR1 MDHEN, CDR2 SYDVKM. The V end lost 5 bases, the J end lost 0 bases, and 8 bases lay between the germline ends. In nucleotides, the CDR3 is TGTGCCAGCAGTCCTATCTACTCCTACAATGAGCAGTTCTTC. Its translation: CASSPIYSYNEQFF.

This clonotype was seen more than once but under ten times. V and J are TRBV19 and TRBJ1-2, with 9 bases matching TRBD1. The junction had 13 bases not matched to a gene; V was cut back by 10 bases and J by 4 bases. The CDR3 totals 15 residues. The germline gives CDR1 LNHDA, CDR2 SQIVND (reference sequence). For the CDR3, the DNA is TGTGCCACCCGGGACAGGGTTTTATCCTTCTATGGCTACACCTTC. Protein product: CATRDRVLSFYGYTF.

Only a few counts were recorded for this clonotype. The chain is built from TRBV18 and TRBJ2-2, with 8 bases that match TRBD2. The CDR3 is made up of 16 amino acids. CDR1 is KGHSH, CDR2 LQKENI, per germline. The V segment lost 3 bases and the J segment 5 bases; nucleotides outside the gene matches: 8. Here the CDR3 DNA reads TGTGCCAGCTCACCCGCGGGAGGAAGCGATACCGGGGAGCTGTTTTTT. This encodes CASSPAGGSDTGELFF.

This clonotype was observed a handful of times. V and J are TRBV5-4 and TRBJ1-2; D is unresolved. Germline V gene data show CDR1 as SGHNT and CDR2 as YYREEE (reference sequence). The germline V and J ends were trimmed by 0 bases and 2 bases, with 8 bases remaining between them. This CDR3 is built from 14 residues. The CDR3 region is CASSLAGLNYGYTF. CDR3 coding DNA: TGTGCCAGCAGCTTGGCTGGACTGAACTATGGCTACACCTTC.

This clonotype was found a few times. The rearrangement links TRBV30 to TRBJ1-2; TRBD1 is a possible D gene (5 bases). The CDR3 consists of 13 residues. V lost 4 bases to trimming and J lost 8 bases, with 17 bases between them. Germline CDR1 and CDR2: GTSNPN and SVGIG (reference sequence). The CDR3: CAWNGHRRGGYTF. The CDR3 nucleotides read TGTGCCTGGAACGGACACAGGAGGGGAGGCTACACCTTC.

This clonotype has just a few counts. The rearrangement joins TRBV7-6 to TRBJ2-5, with 9 bases fitting TRBD2. Germline V CDR1 and CDR2: SGHVS, FNYEAQ. The CDR3 is 14 amino acids. Losses at the gene ends were 5 bases for V and 4 bases for J; bases not matched to a gene: 5. The CDR3 DNA is TGTGCCAGCAGCCCCGGGACTAGCAGAGAGACCCAGTACTTC. This codes for CASSPGTSRETQYF.

There are a few counts of this clonotype. The CDR3 nucleotides are TGTGCCAGCGCCTCTTGGTCATCTGGGGCCAACGTCCTGACTTTC. Its protein is CASASWSSGANVLTF. The chain carries TRBV6-1 and TRBJ2-6; D not certain. The CDR3 is 15 residues long. The germline V gene encodes CDR1 MNHNS and CDR2 SASEGT. The V gene lost 8 bases and the J gene lost 1 base, with 12 bases spanning the gap.

For this clonotype: A much larger clone lies a single base off, so this may be a read error. J is TRBJ2-6 and V is TRBV5-1; 8 nucleotides line up with TRBD1. CDR3 length: 16 residues. The germline V gene has CDR1 SGHRS and CDR2 YFSETQ. CDR3 sequence: CAGSVGQDSGANVLTF. CDR3 DNA sequence: TGCGCCGGCAGCGTGGGACAGGACTCTGGGGCCAACGTCCTGACTTTC. The full variable domain, completed using reference TRBV5-1 and TRBJ2-6, is KAGVTQTPRYLIKTRGQQVTLSCSPISGHRSVSWYQQTPGQGLQFLFEYFSETQRNKGNFPGRFSGRQFSNSRSEMNVSTLELGDSALYLCAGSVGQDSGANVLTFGAGSRLTVL.

The chain is built from TRBV2 and TRBJ1-2; 7 bases fit TRBD1. CDR3 size: 12 residues. The V gene's germline CDR1 is SNHLY and CDR2 FYNNEI. V lost 6 bases to trimming and J lost 2 bases; unmatched junction nucleotides: 0. CDR3 DNA sequence: TGTGCCAGCAGGGGACAGAACTATGGCTACACCTTC. This translates into CASRGQNYGYTF.

V gene TRBV6-5 combines with J gene TRBJ2-5, with unresolved D. This CDR3 comprises 12 residues. CDR1 is MNHEY, CDR2 SVGAGI, per germline. V shed 8 bases and J shed 5 bases, with 12 bases lying between them. The CDR3 DNA is TGTGCCAGCCTCCGAGGCTCCGAGACCCAGTACTTC. Its protein is CASLRGSETQYF.

This sequence joins TRBV6-1 and TRBJ1-1, with 9 bases identical to TRBD1. Per germline, CDR1 MNHNS and CDR2 SASEGT. With 8 bases clipped from V and 0 bases from J, the junction kept 7 bases outside the gene matches. The CDR3 has 15 residues. CDR3 in DNA: TGTGCCAGCCGGGACAGGGAATTTATGAACACTGAAGCTTTCTTT. Amino acids: CASRDREFMNTEAFF.

The CDR3 sequence is CASSVTGIEQYF. For the CDR3, the DNA is TGTGCCAGCAGCGTCACAGGGATCGAGCAGTACTTC. V usage is TRBV12-3 or TRBV12-4 and J usage is TRBJ2-7; D possibly corresponds to TRBD1 (6 bases). The CDR3 is 12 amino acids. V was shortened by 6 bases and J by 6 bases, with 12 bases between the two germline ends.

The chain joins TRBV6-6 to TRBJ2-1; 8 nucleotides line up with TRBD1. CDR1 is MNHNY and CDR2 is SVGAGI in the germline V gene (reference sequence). J lost 3 bases, V lost 6 bases, and 4 bases had no gene match. This CDR3 contains 14 residues. CDR3 coding DNA: TGTGCCAGCAGCGACAGGGGCCTCTACAATGAGCAGTTCTTC. Translated, it gives CASSDRGLYNEQFF.

The chain has TRBV11-2 and TRBJ2-5; D remains ambiguous. Germline-derived CDR1 and CDR2 are SGHAT and FQNNGV. The CDR3 is made up of 16 amino acids. Trimming cost V 4 bases and J 1 base, with 16 bases left between them. As DNA, the CDR3 is TGTGCCAGCAGCTCAACCACCTGGGATACCCAAGAGACCCAGTACTTC. This translates into CASSSTTWDTQETQYF.

The rearrangement uses TRBV12-3 or TRBV12-4 and TRBJ1-1; 7 bases align to TRBD1. V shed 5 bases and J 0 bases; nucleotides not matched to a gene: 6. This CDR3 has 15 residues. For the CDR3, the DNA is TGTGCCAGCAGTCCTCGGGACAGATTGAACACTGAAGCTTTCTTT. Translating gives CASSPRDRLNTEAFF.

In its sample, this clonotype was seen a few times. V and J are TRBV6-5 and TRBJ1-5, with D unclear. Germline V gene data show CDR1 as MNHEY and CDR2 as SVGAGI. V was shortened by 6 bases and J by 3 bases, with 15 bases between the two germline ends. CDR3 size: 15 residues. The chain's CDR3 is CASRSGRLDNQPQHF. The CDR3 nucleotides are TGTGCCAGCAGATCCGGACGGCTGGACAATCAGCCCCAGCATTTT.

This clonotype has more than one count but fewer than ten. The chain uses TRBV12-3 or TRBV12-4 and TRBJ2-7, with 7 bases matching TRBD1. The CDR3 has 15 amino acids. V gave up 3 bases and J gave up 7 bases; unmatched junction bases: 12. CDR3 loop: CASSFLRTGQLEQYF. Written as DNA, the CDR3 is TGTGCCAGCAGTTTCCTCCGGACAGGACAACTGGAGCAGTACTTC.

This clonotype was recorded a few times. The chain couples TRBV28 to TRBJ1-4, with D perhaps TRBD1 (5 bases). In germline, CDR1 is MDHEN, CDR2 SYDVKM. V lost 3 bases and J 10 bases, leaving 12 bases between the germline ends. The CDR3 is made up of 13 amino acids. The CDR3 here is CASSFRVSGKLFF. The CDR3 nucleotides are TGTGCCAGCAGTTTCAGGGTATCGGGAAAACTGTTTTTT.

Here the CDR3 reads CASSLVQGNTEAFF. DNA for the CDR3: TGTGCCAGCAGCTTAGTACAGGGGAACACTGAAGCTTTCTTT. The chain employs TRBV7-9 and TRBJ1-1; tentatively, D is TRBD1 (6 bases). The V end was cut by 1 base, the J end by 1 base, with 7 bases between. CDR3 length equals 14 residues. Per germline, CDR1 SEHNR and CDR2 FQNEAQ (reference sequence). Full variable domain (rest looked up from reference TRBV7-9 and TRBJ1-1): DTGVSQNPRHKITKRGQNVTFRCDPISEHNRLYWYRQTLGQGPEFLTYFQNEAQLEKSRLLSDRFSAERPKGSFSTLEIQRTEQGDSAMYLCASSLVQGNTEAFFGQGTRLTVV.

This clonotype was recorded at least ten times. This chain uses TRBV29-1 with TRBJ2-3; TRBD1 aligns across 8 bases. V lost 7 bases and J lost 6; bases outside the gene matches: 9. CDR3 size: 13 residues. The V gene's germline CDR1 is SQVTM and CDR2 ANQGSEA. Here the CDR3 reads CSAATGVFDTQYF. In DNA form, the CDR3 reads TGCAGCGCCGCGACAGGGGTTTTTGATACGCAGTATTTT.

The V and J genes are TRBV2 and TRBJ1-5; the D is unclear. The CDR3 runs 13 residues. The germline V and J ends were trimmed by 6 bases and 4 bases, with 10 bases remaining between them. CDR1 SNHLY and CDR2 FYNNEI come from the germline V gene. For the CDR3, the DNA is TGTGCCAGCAGGGTACAGCGTAATCAGCCCCAGCATTTT. This gives the protein CASRVQRNQPQHF.

V and J are TRBV19 and TRBJ1-5, with D maybe TRBD1 (6 bases). The germline V gene has CDR1 LNHDA and CDR2 SQIVND (reference sequence). V was shortened by 6 bases and J by 7 bases, with 13 bases between the two germline ends. The length of the CDR3 is 13 residues. The CDR3 nucleotides are TGTGCCAGTAGCCTACAGGGAAGGCAGCCCCAGCATTTT. Translating it yields CASSLQGRQPQHF.

The chain has TRBV7-9 and TRBJ1-2; the D gene is possibly TRBD1 (6 bases). The germline gives CDR1 SEHNR, CDR2 FQNEAQ (reference sequence). CDR3 length: 13 residues. The V end lost 2 bases, the J end lost 7 bases, and 11 bases lay between the germline ends. The DNA for the CDR3 is TGTGCCAGCAGCTTATGGCAGGGGAGTGGCTACACCTTC. Its translation: CASSLWQGSGYTF.

In this sample, this clonotype turned up many times. The rearrangement uses TRBV13 and TRBJ2-2, with a possible D match to TRBD2 (6 bases). Germline values: CDR1 PRHDT, CDR2 FYEKMQ (reference sequence). The length of the CDR3 is 13 residues. V dropped 5 bases and J dropped 6 bases, with 10 bases sitting between them. CDR3 loop: CASSGGGAGELFF. CDR3 coding DNA: TGTGCCAGCAGCGGGGGAGGCGCCGGGGAGCTGTTTTTT.

This clonotype was seen many times. The chain combines TRBV20-1 with TRBJ1-1, with no clear D. Germline CDR1 and CDR2: DFQATT and SNEGSKA (reference sequence). The CDR3 length is 13 residues. Trimming removed 3 bases from V and 3 bases from J, with 11 bases in between. CDR3 nucleotide sequence: TGCAGTGCTAGTCATAACGGGGACACTGAAGCTTTCTTT. Residues: CSASHNGDTEAFF.